This T cell receptor (beta chain) was observed in a study of human versus mouse CDR3 diversity and MHC coevolution. Study-wide results and limits: Human CDR3s averaged more deletions and insertions than mouse CDR3s. Humans had the largest estimated TCR beta repertoire, some 1.7 million clonotypes.

Libraries were prepared by immunoSEQ multiplex PCR; TCRdb keeps only in-frame clonotypes and omits some of them. The sample includes fewer than 80,000 clones, approximately 90% seen only once; the top ten take around 0.15%. Remarks on this clone: Antigen unknown.

CDR3 length equals 15 residues. Germline assignment: CDR1 MNHEY and CDR2 SMNVEV (reference sequence). V lost 8 bases and J 0 bases, leaving 16 bases between the germline ends. The specimen sequenced was naive CD4+ T cells from blood. Subset described: CD45RO-negative CD62L-positive naive CD4 T cells. V and J are TRBV27 and TRBJ1-2; D remains unclear. The sequence derives from a person aged 30-69 years in good health. CDR3: CASGSLRGANYGYTF. DNA of the CDR3: TGTGCCAGCGGGAGCCTCCGGGGAGCTAACTATGGCTACACCTTC.